These T cell receptor beta chains were read from a single sample in a study of graft-versus-host responses after intestinal transplantation. The method was immunoSEQ multiplex PCR; TCRdb's version includes in-frame clones alone and lacks a portion of them. The data contain some 130,000 clones, 85% to 95% of them singletons. Antigens for these TCRs are unknown. Sequenced here: unstimulated CD4+ T cells sorted from spleen or lymph node cells, sampled before intestinal transplant. These receptors all come from a human donor who received an intestinal transplant. CDR3s include the opening cysteine and the closing phenylalanine or tryptophan. The D gene is left open where the match is weak. Size is omitted from some rows. Given values are once, few, many or a class for expanded clones.

size	V	length	J	D	CDR3	DNA
once	TRBV30	17	TRBJ2-3	TRBD2	CAWSGTSGRTRADTQYF	TGTGCCTGGAGTGGTACTAGCGGGCGTACGAGGGCAGATACGCAGTATTTT
-	TRBV11-2	13	TRBJ2-7	-	CASSSNDRREQYF	TGTGCCAGCAGCTCCAACGATCGGCGCGAGCAGTACTTC
-	TRBV27	14	TRBJ2-3	-	CASSSPWRPDTQYF	TGTGCCAGCAGTTCTCCCTGGAGGCCAGATACGCAGTATTTT
-	TRBV19	15	TRBJ2-1	TRBD2	CASSIRAGDYNEQFF	TGTGCCAGTAGTATCCGAGCGGGAGATTACAATGAGCAGTTCTTC
-	TRBV27	14	TRBJ2-1	-	CATSVANPINEQFF	TGTGCCACCTCAGTAGCGAATCCCATCAATGAGCAGTTCTTC
-	TRBV6-5	15	TRBJ2-3	TRBD2	CASKRGGTFTDTQYF	TGTGCCAGCAAACGGGGGGGGACCTTCACAGATACGCAGTATTTT
-	TRBV2	11	TRBJ1-1	-	CASRGISEAFF	TGTGCCAGTAGAGGGATAAGTGAAGCTTTCTTT
-	TRBV20-1	11	TRBJ1-5	-	CSVEGFQPQHF	TGCAGTGTGGAAGGATTTCAGCCCCAGCATTTT
-	TRBV30	15	TRBJ1-5	-	CAWSTPGTNNQPQHF	TGTGCCTGGAGTACCCCCGGGACGAATAATCAGCCCCAGCATTTT
-	TRBV5-1	14	TRBJ2-3	-	CASSPRGYHDTQYF	TGCGCCAGCAGCCCTAGGGGGTATCATGATACGCAGTATTTT
once	TRBV19	13	TRBJ2-1	-	CAVARSSYNEQFF	TGTGCCGTAGCGAGGAGCTCCTACAATGAGCAGTTCTTC
-	TRBV2	13	TRBJ1-1	-	CASTILMNTEAFF	TGTGCCAGTACCATCCTCATGAACACTGAAGCTTTCTTT
-	TRBV6-1	13	TRBJ2-7	-	CASRDAGTYEQYF	TGTGCCAGCAGGGACGCCGGGACGTACGAGCAGTACTTC
once	TRBV29-1	14	TRBJ2-1	-	CSVGLQSTIHEQFF	TGCAGCGTTGGACTTCAGTCTACGATCCATGAGCAGTTCTTC
-	TRBV15	16	TRBJ1-2	-	CATSPRTGGAFYGYTF	TGTGCCACCAGCCCAAGAACGGGGGGCGCGTTCTATGGCTACACCTTC
-	TRBV23-1	13	TRBJ1-2	-	CASSQSGTRGYTF	TGCGCCAGCAGTCAATCGGGGACGCGGGGCTACACCTTC